These 3 T cell receptor beta chains were all obtained from the same sample, sequenced in a study of blood T cell repertoires in COVID-19 (dated by TCRdb to 2018 to 2020). The library was prepared using the immunoSEQ multiplex PCR assay. TCRdb retrieved this table from immuneACCESS and kept in-frame rearrangements only. Not all clones are present; in checked studies, unresolved V genes account for under half, and no reason is known for the remainder. Across this sample there are about 240,000 clones, with approximately 85% seen only once. Around 8% of the sample comes from the top ten. Sequencing was carried out using peripheral blood. The receptor source for this set is an elderly woman with COVID-19, enrolled during active disease.

This clone appeared a few times. This chain joins TRBV11-2 and TRBJ1-6; D not certain. CDR1 and CDR2 (germline): SGHAT, FQNNGV. Trimming stripped 3 bases from V and 5 bases from J, with 2 bases between. The CDR3 runs to 12 residues. Written as DNA, the CDR3 is TGTGCCAGCAGCTTTAATAATTCACCCCTCCACTTT. Translating gives CASSFNNSPLHF. Full variable domain (missing parts from reference TRBV11-2 and TRBJ1-6): EAGVAQSPRYKIIEKRQSVAFWCNPISGHATLYWYQQILGQGPKLLIQFQNNGVVDDSQLPKDRFSAERLKGVDSTLKIQPAKLEDSAVYLCASSFNNSPLHFGNGTRLTVT.

J is TRBJ1-1 and V is TRBV5-6; D uncertain. Germline lookup yields CDR1 SGHDT and CDR2 YYEEEE. V was trimmed by 4 bases and J by 0 bases, leaving 7 bases between them. CDR3 size: 13 residues. CDR3 protein: CASSPFMNTEAFF. CDR3 DNA: TGTGCCAGCAGCCCATTCATGAACACTGAAGCTTTCTTT.

The chain uses TRBV5-6 and TRBJ1-6; no clear D gene. Per germline, CDR1 SGHDT and CDR2 YYEEEE. Trimming left V 1 base short and J 6 bases short, with 14 bases between. The CDR3 has 16 residues. CDR3 DNA: TGTGCCAGCAGCTTGATCCTCGGCGGTTCTAATTCACCCCTCCACTTT. Residues: CASSLILGGSNSPLHF.